This T cell receptor beta chain was sequenced for a study of cytomegalovirus exposure and HLA in healthy donors. Background on the study: The roughly 130 validation repertoires used the same platform as the 550 to 850 first-cohort repertoires (as reported by a later analysis). Study results and caveats: In vitro experiments confirmed that three CMV-associated chains were specific for CMV antigens. A subsequent analysis found that TCR clusters from the first cohort also tended to co-occur in the roughly 120 validation repertoires, with about 95% of cluster scores above 0. There were 164 TCR beta chains listed as cytomegalovirus-associated.

The assay was immunoSEQ multiplex PCR, and TCRdb's table has in-frame clones only and misses some. The table lists 200,000 to 300,000 clones, about 86% of them singletons. The CDR3 has 15 residues. The germline gives CDR1 SGHDT, CDR2 YYEEEE. V gave up 0 bases and J gave up 0 bases, with 8 bases separating them. Points on this clone: Its antigen is currently unknown.

The receptor was derived from a man younger than 35 in good health and CMV-seronegative. Sample: PBMCs. The V and J genes are TRBV5-6 and TRBJ2-3; D call uncertain. CDR3 residues: CASSLVVTSTDTQYF. The CDR3 nucleotides read TGTGCCAGCAGCTTGGTCGTGACTAGCACAGATACGCAGTATTTT.